The 30 T cell receptor beta chains in this list originate from one sample, sequenced in a study of prognosis after radiotherapy for stage I lung cancer. Researchers used two-round multiplex PCR to amplify TCR beta CDR3 starting from genomic DNA. The authors ran first-round PCR with primers specific to each TRBV and TRBJ gene. TCRdb re-called the multiplex PCR reads with MiXCR, one entry per CDR3 protein. Of about 35,000 distinct CDR3 sequences in the sample, around 34% are singletons; the top ten hold 15% to 20%. This material consisted of PBMCs, taken before or after stereotactic body radiation therapy (not recorded which). These receptors were obtained from a donor aged 50 or older with non-small cell lung cancer.

By frequency in the sample, this clonotype is medium-sized. J is TRBJ2-7 and V is TRBV28; no reliable D call. The V gene lost 3 bases and the J gene lost 2 bases, with 8 bases spanning the gap. The CDR3 is 13 residues long. Germline CDR1 reads MDHEN; CDR2 reads SYDVKM. CDR3 coding DNA: TGTGCCAGCAGTTTGGGCACTACCTACGAGCAGTACTTC. Protein: CASSLGTTYEQYF.

This clonotype was detected many times. This rearrangement joins TRBV10-3 to TRBJ2-2; D gene unclear. The germline gives CDR1 ENHRY, CDR2 SYGVKD. The CDR3 spans 13 residues. V lost 10 bases and J lost 10, with 19 bases in between. As DNA, the CDR3 is TGTGCCACCCAATCGATCTCCAAGGAGGAGCTGTTTTTT. Translated, it gives CATQSISKEELFF.

V usage is TRBV27 and J usage is TRBJ2-5; 9 nucleotides agree with TRBD2. J was trimmed by 3 bases and V by 5 bases; bases with no gene match: 10. The CDR3 has 16 amino acids. Germline V gene data show CDR1 as MNHEY and CDR2 as SMNVEV (reference sequence). The DNA for the CDR3 is TGTGCCAGCAGTCTTTCCTTTTTAGCGGGAGAAGAGACCCAGTACTTC. As protein: CASSLSFLAGEETQYF.

On this clonotype itself: Just one base apart from a much larger clone, this may be a read error. The CDR3 loop is CASSLAGHSCNEQFF. CDR3 coding DNA: TGTGCCAGCAGCTTAGCGGGCCACTCCTGCAATGAGCAGTTCTTC. The chain has TRBV7-6 and TRBJ2-1; D gene ambiguous. The CDR3 length is 15 residues. Germline-derived CDR1 and CDR2 are SGHVS and FNYEAQ. The full variable domain, in which reference TRBV7-6 and TRBJ2-1 provide the parts outside the CDR3, is GAGVSQSPRYKVTKRGQDVALRCDPISGHVSLYWYRQALGQGPEFLTYFNYEAQQDKSGLPNDRFSAERPEGSISTLTIQRTEQRDSAMYRCASSLAGHSCNEQFFGPGTRLTVL.

This clonotype was seen just once. The germline gene is not matched at one end of the junction; a read error may be the cause. The chain recombines TRBV5-6 with TRBJ1-1; 11 bases fit TRBD1. Germline CDR1 reads SGHDT; CDR2 reads YYEEEE. This CDR3 contains 13 residues. The CDR3 nucleotides are TGTTCCAGTGCCCGGGACAGGGGGACGGGAGCTTTCTTT. Amino acids: CSSARDRGTGAFF.

There are a few counts of this clonotype. The V gene is TRBV27, the J gene TRBJ2-3; D might be TRBD1 (5 bases). CDR1 MNHEY and CDR2 SMNVEV come from the germline V gene (reference sequence). There are 16 residues in the CDR3. V was pared by 4 bases and J by 8 bases, with 22 bases between. CDR3 loop: CASSSTPGRRTGTQYF. In DNA, the CDR3 is TGTGCCAGCAGTTCCACCCCAGGGCGGCGCACTGGTACGCAGTATTTT.

Points on this clonotype: A much larger clone differs by one base, so this may be a read error. The chain joins TRBV12-3 or TRBV12-4 to TRBJ1-1; the D is unclear. CDR3 length: 14 amino acids. The CDR3 region has the DNA TGTGCCAGCAGGTCTCCAGCGGGCTCCACTGAAGATTTCTTT. Protein sequence: CASRSPAGSTEDFF.

This clonotype came up many times. V usage is TRBV28 and J usage is TRBJ1-2; no definite D call. The CDR3 has 12 amino acids. Germline CDR1 MDHEN, CDR2 SYDVKM. Trimming pared 3 bases from V and 3 bases from J, leaving 5 bases between. The CDR3 region is CASSLRYYGYTF. CDR3 DNA sequence: TGTGCCAGCAGTTTGAGGTACTATGGCTACACCTTC.

As for this clonotype: A much larger clone differs from this one at a single base, so this may be a read error. The V and J genes are TRBV29-1 and TRBJ2-3, with D tentatively TRBD1 or TRBD2 (5 bases each). Germline CDR1 is SQVTM and CDR2 is ANQGSEA. V lost 1 base, J lost 1 base, and 12 bases lay in between. This CDR3 is built from 15 residues. CDR3 sequence (DNA): TGCAGCGTTGAAGGCTGGGGGTATGGCACAGATACGCAGTATTTT. Amino acids: CSVEGWGYGTDTQYF.

A word on this clonotype: A far more abundant clone sits one base away, making this likely a read error. V usage is TRBV6-9 and J usage is TRBJ1-2; D not certain. V gave up 6 bases and J gave up 3 bases, with 14 bases separating them. The CDR3 sequence is 14 residues long. Germline CDR1 MNHGY, CDR2 SVAAGI. The CDR3 bases are TGTGCCAGCAGCGAGATGTTTGGCGACTATGGCTACACCTTC. The encoded protein is CASSEMFGDYGYTF.

In the case of this clonotype: A far more abundant clone sits one base away, making this likely a read error. J is TRBJ1-4 and V is TRBV6-5, with unresolved D. This CDR3 has 12 amino acids. Germline V gene data show CDR1 as MNHEY and CDR2 as SVGAGI. CDR3 in DNA: TGTGCCAGCAGTAAGAGGGATGAAAAAATGTTTTTT. Amino acids: CASSKRDEKMFF.

J is TRBJ1-2 and V is TRBV5-4; TRBD1 is a possible D gene (5 bases). The CDR3 consists of 13 residues. CDR1 SGHNT and CDR2 YYREEE come from the germline V gene (reference sequence). Trimming cost V 2 bases and J 4 bases, with 9 bases left between them. The CDR3 loop is CASSFNRIYGYTF. As DNA, the CDR3 is TGTGCCAGCAGCTTTAACAGGATCTATGGCTACACCTTC.

This clonotype has at least ten counts. The CDR3, as DNA: TGTGCCAGCAGGCCCAGGGTCACAGATACGCAGTATTTT. Translation gives CASRPRVTDTQYF. The chain combines TRBV27 with TRBJ2-3; D is possibly TRBD1 (5 bases). In germline, CDR1 is MNHEY, CDR2 SMNVEV (reference sequence). The CDR3 covers 13 residues. V was pared by 6 bases and J by 2 bases, with 9 bases between.

Of note for this clonotype: Sequence at one end of the junction differs from germline and may be a read error. V gene TRBV5-1 combines with J gene TRBJ2-1, with 13 bases matching TRBD2. This CDR3 spans 15 amino acids. CDR1 and CDR2 from the germline V gene are SGHRS and YFSETQ. CDR3: CANSPGLAGHDEEFF. The CDR3 nucleotides are TGCGCCAACAGCCCGGGACTAGCGGGACACGATGAGGAGTTCTTC.

Worth noting for this clonotype: One junction end disagrees with the germline gene, perhaps due to a read error. The chain is built from TRBV6-2 or TRBV6-3 and TRBJ1-2, with 7 bases that match TRBD1. The CDR3 is made up of 15 amino acids. Germline-derived CDR1 and CDR2 are MNHEY and SVGEGT. The CDR3: CASRRLTGVNYGYTF. The CDR3 DNA follows: TGTGCCAGCAGACGACTTACAGGGGTTAACTATGGCTACACATTC.

Points on this clonotype: This clone may be a read error of a much larger clone one base away. V gene TRBV6-2 or TRBV6-3 combines with J gene TRBJ1-1, with D unclear. The CDR3 is 14 residues long. V was cut by 5 bases and J by 4 bases, with 14 bases left in between. CDR1 MNHEY and CDR2 SVGEGT come from the germline V gene. CDR3 nucleotide sequence: TGTGCCAGCAGTCCACGGGTAATCGTCACTGAAGCTTTCTTT. Amino acid sequence: CASSPRVIVTEAFF.

This clonotype was detected ten times or more. This rearrangement joins TRBV19 to TRBJ2-1; 12 positions match TRBD1. The CDR3 consists of 15 residues. The V gene end was trimmed by 5 bases and the J gene end by 9 bases; junction bases not matched to a gene: 8. Germline V gene data show CDR1 as LNHDA and CDR2 as SQIVND (reference sequence). The CDR3 DNA sequence: TGTGCCAGTAGTCTTACCGGGACAGGGGGCGGTGAGCAGTTCTTC. Translating it yields CASSLTGTGGGEQFF.

A few counts support this clonotype. The CDR3 DNA sequence: TGCGCCAGCAGCTGGGGGGGGGACCGGGACAACTATAATTCACCCCTCCACTTT. Its translation: CASSWGGDRDNYNSPLHF. The chain links TRBV5-1 to TRBJ1-6; TRBD1 is a possible D gene (6 bases). The CDR3 totals 18 residues. V lost 3 bases and J 3 bases, leaving 19 bases between the germline ends. Germline CDR1 SGHRS, CDR2 YFSETQ.

The sample holds many counts of this clonotype. A much larger clone lies a single base off, so this may be a read error. The chain employs TRBV15 and TRBJ1-1; no reliable D call. Deletions cut 2 bases from V and 0 bases from J, with 10 bases between. The germline V gene encodes CDR1 LNHNV and CDR2 YYDKDF (reference sequence). The CDR3 contains 15 residues. This chain's CDR3 is CATSRSRNMNTEAFF. In DNA form, the CDR3 reads TGTGCCACCAGCAGAAGCAGGAACATGAACACTGAAGCTTTCTTT.

The V and J genes are TRBV28 and TRBJ1-2, with D perhaps matching TRBD1 (5 bases). V dropped 3 bases and J dropped 4 bases, with 24 bases sitting between them. The CDR3 is made up of 18 amino acids. CDR1 and CDR2 from the germline V gene are MDHEN and SYDVKM. CDR3 loop: CASSFTPWEFRDSYGYTF. The CDR3 nucleotides are TGTGCCAGCAGTTTTACCCCTTGGGAATTCCGTGACAGCTATGGCTACACCTTC.

The chain employs TRBV5-1 and TRBJ2-1; 8 bases are a match to TRBD2. The ends lost 2 bases at V and 6 bases at J; junction bases unmatched: 1. Looked up from germline, CDR1 is SGHRS and CDR2 is YFSETQ. The CDR3 covers 13 residues. The CDR3 loop reads CASSFGTSNEQFF. CDR3 sequence (DNA): TGCGCCAGCAGCTTCGGGACTAGCAATGAGCAGTTCTTC.

About this clonotype itself: This may stem from a read error, because a much larger clone lies one nucleotide away. V and J are TRBV9 and TRBJ1-4; maybe TRBD1 (6 bases). Germline V gene sequence: CDR1 SGDLS, CDR2 YYNGEE. The CDR3 consists of 16 residues. V was shortened by 3 bases and J by 3 bases, with 15 bases between the two germline ends. CDR3 in amino acids: CASSDGKGGANEKLFF. Here the CDR3 DNA reads TGTGCCAGCAGCGACGGAAAGGGGGGGGCTAATGAAAAACTGTTTTTT. The entire variable domain, with the rest obtained from reference TRBV9 and TRBJ1-4, is as follows: DSGVTQTPKHLITATGQRVTLRCSPRSGDLSVYWYQQSLDQGLQFLIQYYNGEERAKGNILERFSAQQFPDLHSELNLSSLELGDSALYFCASSDGKGGANEKLFFGSGTQLSVL.

This chain links TRBV30 with TRBJ2-4; tentatively, D is TRBD1 or TRBD2 (5 bases each). V lost 3 bases and J lost 0, with 18 bases in between. This CDR3 contains 17 residues. The V gene's germline CDR1 is GTSNPN and CDR2 SVGIG (reference sequence). As DNA, the CDR3 is TGTGCCTGGAGGAAACAAACCGGGACGGTAGCCAAAAACATTCAGTACTTC. As protein: CAWRKQTGTVAKNIQYF.

In its sample, this clonotype was seen many times. CDR3 bases: TGTGCCATCAGCCCGGGACAGAGAGCAGATACGCAGTATTTT. The encoded protein is CAISPGQRADTQYF. J is TRBJ2-3 and V is TRBV10-3, with TRBD1 matching 7 bases. The CDR3 totals 14 residues. CDR1 and CDR2 (germline): ENHRY, SYGVKD. Trimming at V came to 6 bases and at J to 4 bases, leaving 7 bases not matched to a gene.

This clonotype was detected many times. This chain links TRBV7-8 with TRBJ2-7; D remains ambiguous. CDR3 size: 14 residues. Trimming took off 5 bases at V and 1 base at J, with 12 bases between the two ends. Per the germline V gene, CDR1 is SGHVS and CDR2 is FQNEAQ. The CDR3, as DNA: TGTGCCAGCAGCGCGTTAAGATTGTCCTACGAGCAGTACTTC. It encodes CASSALRLSYEQYF.

Regarding this clonotype: Given a far larger clone just one base away, this is likely a sequencing read error. The genes are TRBV6-5 and TRBJ2-7, with D perhaps matching TRBD2 (6 bases). The CDR3 has 16 amino acids. The germline CDR1 and CDR2 sequences are MNHEY and SVGAGI. The V end lost 10 bases, the J end lost 0 bases, and 22 bases lay between the germline ends. CDR3: CANNPTPDGSSYEQYF. CDR3 bases: TGTGCCAACAACCCAACCCCAGACGGGAGCTCCTACGAGCAGTACTTC.

Regarding this clonotype: This is likely an artifact of a read error, given a far larger clone one base away. The rearrangement uses TRBV6-2 or TRBV6-3 and TRBJ1-4; no definite D call. CDR3 length: 14 amino acids. The germline V gene encodes CDR1 MNHEY and CDR2 SVGEGT. V lost 2 bases to trimming and J lost 4 bases, with 8 bases between them. CDR3 DNA sequence: TGTGCCAGCAGTTACGGGCAGAATAATGAAAAACTGTTTTTT. This encodes CASSYGQNNEKLFF.

Regarding this clonotype: This may be a read error: a much more frequent sequence differs by one nucleotide. V and J are TRBV29-1 and TRBJ1-1, with 7 bases lining up with TRBD1. V shed 7 bases, J shed 5 bases, and the junction held 10 bases outside the gene matches. The CDR3 contains 13 residues. Germline V gene lookup returns CDR1 SQVTM and CDR2 ANQGSEA. The CDR3 is CSAVDRWRTEAFF. The CDR3 bases are TGCAGCGCTGTGGACAGGTGGCGGACTGAAGCTTTCTTT.

Many counts were recorded for this clonotype. J is TRBJ1-4 and V is TRBV6-1; TRBD1 matches at 8 bases. The CDR3 is 15 amino acids. V was pared by 4 bases and J by 7 bases, with 8 bases of the junction left unmatched. Germline CDR1 reads MNHNS; CDR2 reads SASEGT. The chain's CDR3 is CASSVSQGVGEKLFF. In nucleotides, the CDR3 is TGTGCCAGCAGTGTTTCACAGGGGGTGGGTGAAAAACTGTTTTTT.

This clonotype was counted ten times or more. The chain uses TRBV27 and TRBJ2-7; D is perhaps TRBD2 (6 bases). The CDR3 consists of 15 residues. Germline-derived CDR1 and CDR2 are MNHEY and SMNVEV (reference sequence). V lost 3 bases, J lost 7 bases, and 19 bases lay in between. In DNA, the CDR3 is TGTGCCAGCAGTTTCTCGCGGGATACCTTAGGGGAGCAGTACTTC. It encodes CASSFSRDTLGEQYF.